This record looks at one T cell receptor beta chain sequence and its context. Its specificity is unknown. CD45RO-negative, CCR7-selected cells formed the naive CD8 fraction, which excluded terminally differentiated effector memory CD45RA+ cells. V lost 3 bases and J 3 bases, leaving 19 bases between the germline ends. The CDR3 sequence is 17 residues long. From germline, CDR1 is SNHLY and CDR2 FYNNEI. The data were taken from a study of shared clonotypes between healthy human individuals. General study findings and limits: Among donors, clonotype sharing was expected to be affected by sequencing depth. A generally larger estimated richness was seen in naive subsets than in memory subsets.

Deep-level assay runs were performed. Produced via immunoSEQ multiplex PCR; TCRdb's table is partial and in-frame only. This table holds 2 million or so clones, about 94% found once. The clonotype was recovered from a man aged 18 to 35 in good health. The V and J genes are TRBV2 and TRBJ2-3; D is unresolved. Sequenced input: naive CD8+ T cells sorted from blood. CDR3 nucleotides: TGTGCCAGCAGTGATAACGAAGTAAACCTGGATACAGATACGCAGTATTTT. This codes for CASSDNEVNLDTDTQYF.